This T cell receptor (beta chain) was observed in a study of cytomegalovirus exposure and HLA in healthy donors. Notes on the study in general: The authors confirmed in vitro that a few CMV-associated chains were specific for CMV antigens. The study listed 150 to 200 cytomegalovirus-associated TCR beta chains.

V was pared by 7 bases and J by 1 base, with 5 bases of the junction left unmatched. Germline V lookup: CDR1 MNHEY, CDR2 SVGAGI. The CDR3 extends over 14 amino acids. Concerning this clone itself: Its antigen is not identified.

PCR employed 60 Vbeta and 13 Jbeta primers. Per the study methods: In a later analysis, approximately 73 million unique TCR beta chains included roughly 11 million shared by two or more donors. Repertoires were generated with immunoSEQ multiplex PCR, while TCRdb's copy carries only in-frame clones and drops some. Clone size and V and J calls were adopted from that table, with D and trimming inferred from the DNA. The sample has 120,000 or so clones; roughly four fifths are singletons. This receptor was taken from a man aged 18 to 35 in good health and CMV-seronegative. The genes are TRBV6-5 and TRBJ1-1; TRBD1 matches at 8 bases. The sequencing sample was made of PBMCs. CDR3 in DNA: TGTGCCAGCACTATCGACAGGGGGAACACTGAAGCTTTCTTT. Translated, it gives CASTIDRGNTEAFF.